This TCR beta chain was sequenced in a study of T cells in Graves' hyperthyroidism and ophthalmopathy. Findings of the study overall: The blood repertoire included most of the expanded thyroid clonotypes above 0.001.

Ophthalmopathy patients showed a Clinical Activity Score of at least 3, NOSPECS grade of at least 4 and duration under 3 months. Extraction of PBMCs used approximately 10 ml of fresh peripheral blood. As regards this clonotype: Its antigen remains unknown.

Amplification of TCR beta CDR3 regions was performed using RNA transcripts as template. Initially, a first-round RT-PCR of the TCR CDR3 employed the HTBI primer set. One entry per CDR3 protein, called by TCRdb with MiXCR from the multiplex PCR reads. The sample includes nearly 600,000 distinct CDR3 sequences, 12% to 15% of them seen just once. V was shortened by 4 bases and J by 5 bases, with 14 bases between the two germline ends. The germline CDR1 and CDR2 sequences are SQVTM and ANQGSEA. The CDR3 is made up of 13 amino acids. Material for sequencing was blood. This chain uses TRBV29-1 with TRBJ1-1, with D tentatively TRBD1 (6 bases). The receptor was derived from a woman between 18 and 29 years old with Graves' ophthalmopathy. The CDR3 bases are TGCAGCGTTGGAGGGGGACCGGGGACTGAAGCTTTCTTT. The encoded protein is CSVGGGPGTEAFF.